This TCR beta chain was identified during a study of blood T cells in healthy people across ages. Each of the donors had roughly 10 milliliters of peripheral blood drawn into EDTA-treated Vacutainer tubes. Germline values: CDR1 SGHTA, CDR2 FQGNSA. The V gene lost 1 base and the J gene lost 11 bases, with 11 bases spanning the gap. This CDR3 spans 12 amino acids. Using a J-beta primer mix together with a sample-barcoded 5' primer, a second PCR was run for roughly 6 to 11 cycles. TCRdb recomputed calls from the 5' RACE reads with MiXCR, one row per CDR3 protein. The data hold 500,000 to 550,000 distinct CDR3 sequences, with 24% observed a single time. These sequences were also reported in another study, on T cells of mothers and their children. That paper states: At around 1.5 ug per 15 ul, all of the extracted RNA went into cDNA synthesis.

Material: blood. The chain combines TRBV7-2 with TRBJ1-1, with TRBD1 as a possible D gene (5 bases). The receptor's source is a boy under 18 in good health. DNA of the CDR3: TGTGCCAGCAGCTTAGGGACACAAAGTGCTTTCTTT. It translates to CASSLGTQSAFF.